This TCR beta chain came from a study of T-cell reconstitution after alpha-beta-depleted transplantation in children. CDR3 length: 15 amino acids. J was trimmed by 5 bases and V by 3 bases; bases with no gene match: 8. Germline CDR1 is SGDLS and CDR2 is YYNGEE. This clonotype was picked up a small number of times. As it was prepared, the TCRbeta library received unique molecular identifiers. TCRdb called the PCR reads again in MiXCR, with one record for every CDR3 protein. The sample shows approximately 490,000 distinct CDR3 sequences, 9.5% to 15% of them seen only once. The receptor comes from a human donor who donated a stem cell graft to a child with combined immunodeficiency. Sequenced here: PBMCs from the stem cell graft donor, sampled from the stem cell graft. The chain links TRBV9 to TRBJ2-1, with 7 bases identical to TRBD2. The CDR3 spells CASSAPGTTNNEQFF. For the CDR3, the DNA is TGTGCCAGCAGCGCCCCCGGGACTACCAACAATGAGCAGTTCTTC.